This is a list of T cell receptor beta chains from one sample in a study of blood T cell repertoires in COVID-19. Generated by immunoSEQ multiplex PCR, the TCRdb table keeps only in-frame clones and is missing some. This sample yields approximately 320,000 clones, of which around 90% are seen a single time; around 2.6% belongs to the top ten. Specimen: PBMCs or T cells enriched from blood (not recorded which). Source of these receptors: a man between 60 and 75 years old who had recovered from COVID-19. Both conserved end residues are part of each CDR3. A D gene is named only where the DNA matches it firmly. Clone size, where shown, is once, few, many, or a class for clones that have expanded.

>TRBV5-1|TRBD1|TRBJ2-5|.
CASSYTGGTETQYF
TGCGCCAGCAGCTATACAGGGGGCACCGAGACCCAGTACTTC
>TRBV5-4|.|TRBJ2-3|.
CASSPAGARSTDTQYF
TGTGCCAGCAGCCCGGCGGGGGCTCGGAGCACAGATACGCAGTATTTT
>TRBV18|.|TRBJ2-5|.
CASSQSRGQETQYF
TGTGCCAGCTCACAATCGAGGGGGCAAGAGACCCAGTACTTC
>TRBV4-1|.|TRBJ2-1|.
CASSQAPGVRAQFF
TGCGCCAGCAGCCAAGCTCCAGGGGTCCGAGCACAGTTCTTC
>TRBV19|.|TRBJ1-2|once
CASSPGPGGYGYTF
TGTGCCAGTAGTCCCGGGCCGGGGGGATATGGCTACACCTTC
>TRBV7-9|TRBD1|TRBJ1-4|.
CASSVTGGEGKLFF
TGTGCCAGCAGCGTGACAGGGGGTGAGGGAAAACTGTTTTTT
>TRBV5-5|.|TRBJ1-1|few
CASSLLAGMNTEAFF
TGTGCCAGCAGCTTGTTAGCAGGGATGAACACTGAAGCTTTCTTT
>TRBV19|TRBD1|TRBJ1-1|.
CASRDRPLNTEAFF
TGTGCCAGTAGGGACAGGCCTTTGAACACTGAAGCTTTCTTT
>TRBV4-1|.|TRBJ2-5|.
CASSQPLTAEETQYF
TGCGCCAGCAGCCAACCCTTGACAGCCGAAGAGACCCAGTACTTC
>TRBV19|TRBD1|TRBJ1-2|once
CASSKRTGTGVYGYTF
TGTGCCAGTAGTAAGCGCACCGGGACAGGGGTCTATGGCTACACCTTC
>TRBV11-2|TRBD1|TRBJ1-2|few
CASSSPTGFSYGYTF
TGTGCCAGCAGCTCCCCGACAGGGTTCAGCTATGGCTACACCTTC
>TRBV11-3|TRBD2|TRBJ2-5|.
CASSLFGGASETQYF
TGTGCCAGCAGCTTATTCGGGGGGGCCTCAGAGACCCAGTACTTC
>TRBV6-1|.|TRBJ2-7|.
CASSDRGGLGDEQYF
TGTGCCAGCAGTGACAGGGGCGGGTTGGGTGACGAGCAGTACTTC
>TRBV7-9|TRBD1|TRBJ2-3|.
CASSSTGGSTDTQYF
TGTGCCAGCAGTTCTACAGGGGGGAGCACAGATACGCAGTATTTT
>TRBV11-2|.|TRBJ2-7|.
CASSLGRAGGILNEQYF
TGTGCCAGCAGCTTAGGTCGGGCAGGGGGGATACTAAACGAGCAGTACTTC
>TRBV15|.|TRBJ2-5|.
CATSRASTGLGETQYF
TGTGCCACCAGCAGAGCCTCAACAGGGTTAGGGGAGACCCAGTACTTC
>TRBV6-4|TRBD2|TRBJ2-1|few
CASSASGEYNEQFF
TGTGCCAGCAGTGCTAGCGGGGAGTACAATGAGCAGTTCTTC